The rows below give T cell receptor beta chains drawn from one sample of a study of regulatory T cells in long-lasting Graves disease. TCRdb reprocessed the multiplex PCR reads with MiXCR, giving one entry per CDR3 protein. The table records about 420,000 distinct CDR3 sequences, 16% of them present only once. Separately, the same data were catalogued under a study of T cells in Graves' hyperthyroidism and ophthalmopathy.

The material sequenced was peripheral blood mononuclear cells (PBMCs), taken at new diagnosis, from a patient treated with antithyroid drugs. The origin of the receptors is a woman younger than 35 with Graves disease. Each CDR3 is given with its conserved first and last residue. D genes are given only for firm matches. Only some rows state a clone size, as once, few, many or a class for expanded clones.

TRBV6-1	.	many	TRBJ1-1	TGTGCCAGCAGCCCTCTCGACAGCGCGAACACTGAAGCTTTCTTT	CASSPLDSANTEAFF
TRBV28	TRBD2	many	TRBJ2-1	TGTGCCAGCAGTGGGCGGGAGGGCCTCAATGAGCAGTTCTTC	CASSGREGLNEQFF
TRBV18	.	few	TRBJ1-1	TGTGCCAGCTCACCATCCTCAGGGAACACTGAAGCTTTCTTT	CASSPSSGNTEAFF
TRBV28	.	many	TRBJ2-7	TGTGCCAGCAGCACGCCACCCTACGAGCAGTACTTC	CASSTPPYEQYF
TRBV14	.	many	TRBJ2-1	TGTGCCAGCAGCCAAGATCTGGGCAGGGGCGATGAGCAGTTCTTC	CASSQDLGRGDEQFF
TRBV12-5	.	few	TRBJ1-6	TGTGCTAGTGGTTTTGAGGATTCACCCCTCCACTTT	CASGFEDSPLHF
TRBV18	.	.	TRBJ2-7	TGTGCCAGCTCACCGAGCACCGGGACGGGTCGCTCCTACGAGCAGTACTTC	CASSPSTGTGRSYEQYF
TRBV28	.	.	TRBJ2-7	TGTGCCAGCAGTTTTGTTGGGGGGCAAGCCTACGAGCAGTACTTC	CASSFVGGQAYEQYF
TRBV7-2	TRBD1	.	TRBJ2-2	TGTGCCAGCAGCAAAGGACAGGGCTTGAACACCGGGGAGCTGTTTTTT	CASSKGQGLNTGELFF
TRBV20-1	TRBD2	many	TRBJ2-1	TGCAGTGCCAGGACTAGCGGGAAGGTTGAGCAGTTCTTC	CSARTSGKVEQFF
TRBV7-9	.	many	TRBJ2-5	TGTGCCAGCAGCTTAGCTGGGGGAATCGGGGAGACCCAGTACTTC	CASSLAGGIGETQYF
TRBV3-1	.	many	TRBJ2-5	TGTGCCAGCAGCCAAGCAACAGGGTCCCAAACGAGGACCCAGTACTTC	CASSQATGSQTRTQYF
TRBV28	TRBD1	many	TRBJ2-7	TGTGCCAGCAGAGCGACGGACAGGAGCACCTACGAGCAGTACTTC	CASRATDRSTYEQYF
TRBV7-9	.	.	TRBJ1-1	TGTGCCAGCAGCCCCAGCGGGACTGAAGCTTTCTTT	CASSPSGTEAFF
TRBV6-1	TRBD1	.	TRBJ1-5	TGTGCCAGCAGTGAACCAGGGGGGACTCAGCCCCAGCATTTT	CASSEPGGTQPQHF
TRBV15	TRBD1	.	TRBJ1-2	TGTGCCACCAGCAGGACAGGGTCAGACTATGGCTACACCTTC	CATSRTGSDYGYTF
TRBV30	.	many	TRBJ1-6	TGTGCCTGGAGGAGCTCAGGGAAGTCACCCCTCCACTTT	CAWRSSGKSPLHF
TRBV5-5	.	many	TRBJ1-4	TGTGCCAGCAGCTTGACATGGACGGGGGAAAAACTGTTTTTT	CASSLTWTGEKLFF
TRBV7-9	.	.	TRBJ2-1	TGTGCCACACTGGACAGCGACCCCTACAATGAGCAGTTCTTC	CATLDSDPYNEQFF
TRBV9	.	.	TRBJ1-6	TGTGCCAGCAGCGTGTGGGGGATTAATTCACCCCTCCACTTT	CASSVWGINSPLHF
TRBV19	TRBD1	.	TRBJ1-2	TGTGCCAGTAGAATAACCGGGACAGGTTCACGCTATGGCTACACCTTC	CASRITGTGSRYGYTF